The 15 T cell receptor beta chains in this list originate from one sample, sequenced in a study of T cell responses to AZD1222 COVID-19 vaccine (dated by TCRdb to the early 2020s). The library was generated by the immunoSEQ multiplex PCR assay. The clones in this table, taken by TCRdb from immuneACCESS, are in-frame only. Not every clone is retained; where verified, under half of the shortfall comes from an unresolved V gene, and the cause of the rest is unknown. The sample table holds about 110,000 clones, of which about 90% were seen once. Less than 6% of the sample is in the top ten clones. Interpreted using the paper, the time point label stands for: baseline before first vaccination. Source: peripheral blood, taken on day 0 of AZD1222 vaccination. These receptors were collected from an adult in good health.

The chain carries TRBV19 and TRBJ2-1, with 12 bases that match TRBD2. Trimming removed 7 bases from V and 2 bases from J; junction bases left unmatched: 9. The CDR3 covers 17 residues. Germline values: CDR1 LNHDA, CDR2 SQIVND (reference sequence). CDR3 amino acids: CASNLGLAGGPYNEQFF. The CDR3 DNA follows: TGTGCCAGTAATCTCGGCCTAGCGGGAGGGCCCTACAATGAGCAGTTCTTC.

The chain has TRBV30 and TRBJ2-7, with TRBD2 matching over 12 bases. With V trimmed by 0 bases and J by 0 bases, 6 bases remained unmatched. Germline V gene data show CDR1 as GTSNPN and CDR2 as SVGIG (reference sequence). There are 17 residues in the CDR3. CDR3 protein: CAWSVTSGRPFSYEQYF. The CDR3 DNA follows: TGTGCCTGGAGTGTAACTAGCGGGAGGCCGTTCTCCTACGAGCAGTACTTC. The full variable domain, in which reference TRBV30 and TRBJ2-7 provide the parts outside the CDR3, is SQTIHQWPATLVQPVGSPLSLECTVEGTSNPNLYWYRQAAGRGLQLLFYSVGIGQISSEVPQNLSASRPQDRQFILSSKKLLLSDSGFYLCAWSVTSGRPFSYEQYFGPGTRLTVT.

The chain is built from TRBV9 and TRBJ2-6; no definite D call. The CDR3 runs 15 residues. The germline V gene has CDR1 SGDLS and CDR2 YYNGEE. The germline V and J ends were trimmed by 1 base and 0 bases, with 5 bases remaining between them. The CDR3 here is CASSVYSSGANVLTF. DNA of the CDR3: TGTGCCAGCAGCGTATACAGCTCTGGGGCCAACGTCCTGACTTTC.

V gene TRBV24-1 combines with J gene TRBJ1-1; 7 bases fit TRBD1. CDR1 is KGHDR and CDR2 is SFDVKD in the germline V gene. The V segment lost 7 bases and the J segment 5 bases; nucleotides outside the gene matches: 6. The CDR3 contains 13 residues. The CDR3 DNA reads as TGTGCCACCAGCCAGGGGGAGGGTACTGAAGCTTTCTTT. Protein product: CATSQGEGTEAFF.

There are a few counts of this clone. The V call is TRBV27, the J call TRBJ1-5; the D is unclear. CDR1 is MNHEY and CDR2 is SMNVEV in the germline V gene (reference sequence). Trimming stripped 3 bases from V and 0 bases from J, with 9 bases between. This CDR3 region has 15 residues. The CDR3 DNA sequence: TGTGCCAGCAGTTTCGGCAGAAGTAGCAATCAGCCCCAGCATTTT. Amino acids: CASSFGRSSNQPQHF.

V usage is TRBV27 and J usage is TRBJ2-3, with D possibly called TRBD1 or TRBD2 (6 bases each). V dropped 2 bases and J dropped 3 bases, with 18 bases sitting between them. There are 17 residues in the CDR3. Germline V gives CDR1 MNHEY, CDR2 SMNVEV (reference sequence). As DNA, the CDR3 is TGTGCCAGCAGTTTAAAGGGGGGAGGCACCTTAACAGATACGCAGTATTTT. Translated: CASSLKGGGTLTDTQYF.

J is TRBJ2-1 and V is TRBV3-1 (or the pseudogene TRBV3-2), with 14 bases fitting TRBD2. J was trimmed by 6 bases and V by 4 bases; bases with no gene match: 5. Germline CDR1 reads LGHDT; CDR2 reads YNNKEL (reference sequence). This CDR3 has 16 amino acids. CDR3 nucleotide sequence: TGTGCCAGCAGCCTAAAGGGACTAGCGGGGGCCAATGAGCAGTTCTTC. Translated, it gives CASSLKGLAGANEQFF.

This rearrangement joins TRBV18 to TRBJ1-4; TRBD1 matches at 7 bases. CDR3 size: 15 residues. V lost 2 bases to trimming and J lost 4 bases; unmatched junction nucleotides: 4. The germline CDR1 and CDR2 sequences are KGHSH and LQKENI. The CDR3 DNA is TGTGCCAGCTCACCAAGTGACAGGGATAATGAAAAACTGTTTTTT. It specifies CASSPSDRDNEKLFF.

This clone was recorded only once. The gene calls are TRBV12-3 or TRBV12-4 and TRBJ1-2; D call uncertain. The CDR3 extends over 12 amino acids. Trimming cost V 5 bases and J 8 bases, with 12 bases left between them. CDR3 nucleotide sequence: TGTGCCAGCAGTGCAGTAGCTTGGGGCTACACCTTC. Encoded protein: CASSAVAWGYTF.

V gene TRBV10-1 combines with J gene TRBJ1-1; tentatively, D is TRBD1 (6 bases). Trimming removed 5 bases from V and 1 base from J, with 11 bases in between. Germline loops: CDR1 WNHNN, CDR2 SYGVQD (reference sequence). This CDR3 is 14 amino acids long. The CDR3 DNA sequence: TGCGCCAGCAGTATAGGACAGCGGAACACTGAAGCTTTCTTT. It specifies CASSIGQRNTEAFF.

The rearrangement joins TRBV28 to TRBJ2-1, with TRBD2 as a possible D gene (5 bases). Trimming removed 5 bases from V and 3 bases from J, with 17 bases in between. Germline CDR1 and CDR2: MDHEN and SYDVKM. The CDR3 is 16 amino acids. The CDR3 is CASSPGLSSFYNEQFF. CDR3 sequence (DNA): TGTGCCAGCAGTCCCGGACTGTCTTCCTTCTACAATGAGCAGTTCTTC.

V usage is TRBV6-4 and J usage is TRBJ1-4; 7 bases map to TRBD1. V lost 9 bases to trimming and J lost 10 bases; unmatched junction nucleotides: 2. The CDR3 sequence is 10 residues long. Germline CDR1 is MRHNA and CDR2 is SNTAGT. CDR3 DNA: TGTGCCAGAAGACAGGGAAAACTGTTTTTT. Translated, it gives CARRQGKLFF.

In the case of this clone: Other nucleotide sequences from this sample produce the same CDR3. This CDR3 is CASSLGGNTGELFF. The CDR3 coding sequence is TGTGCCAGCAGCTTAGGGGGTAACACCGGGGAGCTGTTTTTT. The gene calls are TRBV11-3 and TRBJ2-2, with no clear D. Germline V gene data show CDR1 as SGHNT and CDR2 as YENEEA. There are 14 residues in the CDR3. Trimming stripped 1 base from V and 2 bases from J, with 5 bases between.

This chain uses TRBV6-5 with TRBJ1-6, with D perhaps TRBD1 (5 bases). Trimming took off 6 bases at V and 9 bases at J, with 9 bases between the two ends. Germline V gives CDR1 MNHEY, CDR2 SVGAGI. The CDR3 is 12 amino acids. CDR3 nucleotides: TGTGCCAGCAGGTGGGGGAGTTCACCCCTCCACTTT. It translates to CASRWGSSPLHF.

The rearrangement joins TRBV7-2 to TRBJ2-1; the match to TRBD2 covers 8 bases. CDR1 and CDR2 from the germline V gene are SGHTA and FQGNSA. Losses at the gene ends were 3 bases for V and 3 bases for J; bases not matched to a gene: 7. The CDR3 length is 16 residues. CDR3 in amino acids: CASSLASGPLYNEQFF. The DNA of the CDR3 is TGTGCCAGCAGCTTGGCTAGCGGGCCCCTCTACAATGAGCAGTTCTTC.